A single sample is the source of the 2 T cell receptor beta chains below, sequenced in a study of cytomegalovirus exposure and HLA in healthy donors. The PCR had 60 Vbeta and 13 Jbeta primers. Clones were sequenced by immunoSEQ multiplex PCR, and TCRdb holds only the in-frame ones, with some missing. The sample shows approximately 170,000 clones, 73% of them seen only once. The sample taken for sequencing was PBMCs. These receptors came from a woman aged 18-35 years in good health and CMV-seropositive.

The J gene is TRBJ2-2, the V gene TRBV10-3; weak D call: TRBD2 (5 bases). This CDR3 is built from 12 residues. Germline-derived CDR1 and CDR2 are ENHRY and SYGVKD. Trimming left V 3 bases short and J 7 bases short, with 6 bases between. The CDR3 loop is CAISDGSGELFF. Here the CDR3 DNA reads TGTGCCATCAGTGATGGGAGCGGGGAGCTGTTTTTT.

The rearrangement links TRBV5-1 to TRBJ2-7; TRBD2 matches 9 bases. This CDR3 has 13 amino acids. After removal of 2 bases from V and 5 bases from J, the junction contained 2 bases not matched to a gene. Germline CDR1 reads SGHRS; CDR2 reads YFSETQ. CDR3 nucleotides: TGCGCCAGCAGCTTAAGCGGGGGGAACGAGCAGTACTTC. It translates to CASSLSGGNEQYF.